The next 24 T cell receptor beta chains were all read from a single sample in a study of T cells in localized non-small cell lung cancer. The protocol was immunoSEQ multiplex PCR, while the TCRdb copy is restricted to in-frame clones and leaves out a portion. Altogether tens of thousands of clones are present, about nine tenths being singletons, with the ten largest covering 3.5% to 5%. The specimen was peripheral blood, collected before any cancer treatment. The source is a woman aged 35 to 69 with stage I lung adenocarcinoma.

J is TRBJ1-2 and V is TRBV19; D might be TRBD1 (6 bases). Germline CDR1 is LNHDA and CDR2 is SQIVND (reference sequence). Trimming pared 3 bases from V and 5 bases from J, leaving 13 bases between. The length of the CDR3 is 14 residues. The CDR3 coding sequence is TGTGCCAGTAGTATCCAGGGGATCACTTATGGCTACACCTTC. Translated: CASSIQGITYGYTF. Based on the CDR3 plus reference TRBV19 and TRBJ1-2, the full variable domain is DGGITQSPKYLFRKEGQNVTLSCEQNLNHDAMYWYRQDPGQGLRLIYYSQIVNDFQKGDIAEGYSVSREKKESFPLTVTSAQKNPTAFYLCASSIQGITYGYTFGSGTRLTVV.

V is TRBV27 and J is TRBJ1-1; 10 bases are a match to TRBD1. The CDR3 loop spans 16 amino acids. The V gene's germline CDR1 is MNHEY and CDR2 SMNVEV (reference sequence). The ends lost 0 bases at V and 5 bases at J; junction bases unmatched: 6. DNA for the CDR3: TGTGCCAGCAGTTTATCGACAGGGGGCGTGTTTACTGAAGCTTTCTTT. Amino acids: CASSLSTGGVFTEAFF.

The chain joins TRBV2 to TRBJ1-2; 8 nucleotides agree with TRBD1. Germline CDR1 SNHLY, CDR2 FYNNEI. The CDR3 has 15 residues. V shed 7 bases, J shed 4 bases, and the junction held 11 bases outside the gene matches. CDR3 nucleotides: TGTGCCAGCACCAAAGGACAGGGCCCAGGCTATGGCTACACCTTC. Its protein product is CASTKGQGPGYGYTF.

The J gene is TRBJ1-1, the V gene TRBV27; maybe TRBD1 (5 bases). With 1 base removed from V and 1 base from J, the gap between germline ends came to 10 bases. This CDR3 has 15 residues. Per germline, CDR1 MNHEY and CDR2 SMNVEV (reference sequence). CDR3 loop: CASSLWGTWNTEAFF. CDR3 DNA: TGTGCCAGCAGTTTATGGGGGACCTGGAACACTGAAGCTTTCTTT.

The chain uses TRBV6-1 and TRBJ2-7, with a weak D call TRBD1 (5 bases). The CDR3 has 12 amino acids. Germline CDR1 and CDR2: MNHNS and SASEGT. Trimming removed 6 bases from V and 4 bases from J, with 10 bases in between. Here the CDR3 reads CASSPGAYEQYF. The CDR3 nucleotides are TGTGCCAGCAGCCCTGGGGCTTACGAGCAGTACTTC.

This clone showed up just once. The chain uses TRBV4-2 and TRBJ2-1; 10 bases map to TRBD2. This CDR3 spans 17 amino acids. V was pared by 0 bases and J by 7 bases, with 9 bases of the junction left unmatched. Germline values: CDR1 LGHNA, CDR2 YNFKEQ. This CDR3 is CASSQDSASGGQNEQFF. The CDR3 DNA reads TGTGCCAGCAGCCAAGATTCGGCTAGCGGGGGACAAAATGAGCAGTTCTTC.

V and J are TRBV9 and TRBJ1-3, with 9 positions matching TRBD1. CDR3 size: 17 residues. J gave up 4 bases and V 3 bases, and 11 bases lay outside the gene matches. The germline CDR1 and CDR2 sequences are SGDLS and YYNGEE. CDR3 bases: TGTGCCAGCAGCGCAGATGGACAGGGGCCGGAGGGAAACACCATATATTTT. Residues: CASSADGQGPEGNTIYF. Full variable domain (rest looked up from reference TRBV9 and TRBJ1-3): DSGVTQTPKHLITATGQRVTLRCSPRSGDLSVYWYQQSLDQGLQFLIQYYNGEERAKGNILERFSAQQFPDLHSELNLSSLELGDSALYFCASSADGQGPEGNTIYFGEGSWLTVV.

The chain links TRBV7-8 to TRBJ1-1, with D maybe TRBD1 (5 bases). This CDR3 contains 14 residues. CDR1 SGHVS and CDR2 FQNEAQ come from the germline V gene. V shed 5 bases and J shed 1 base, with 11 bases lying between them. The CDR3 DNA sequence: TGTGCCAGCAGCGCCGGGACGGCGAACACTGAAGCTTTCTTT. Its protein product is CASSAGTANTEAFF.

The genes are TRBV5-1 and TRBJ1-2; maybe TRBD1 (6 bases). The CDR3 is made up of 14 amino acids. The germline V gene has CDR1 SGHRS and CDR2 YFSETQ. The germline V and J ends were trimmed by 2 bases and 5 bases, with 13 bases remaining between them. This CDR3 reads CASSLFRGKYGYTF. The CDR3 bases are TGCGCCAGCAGCTTATTCAGGGGAAAGTATGGCTACACCTTC.

The V gene is TRBV4-3, the J gene TRBJ2-1; D gene unclear. Germline V gives CDR1 LGHNA, CDR2 YSLEER. Trimming shortened V by 4 bases and J by 8 bases, and 9 bases separated the two germline ends. The CDR3 extends over 12 amino acids. CDR3 nucleotide sequence: TGCGCCAGCAGCCCGAATTGGGATGAGCAGTTCTTC. Protein product: CASSPNWDEQFF.

This clone was seen a few times. This chain links TRBV7-3 with TRBJ1-1, with D unclear. V dropped 1 base and J dropped 1 base, with 10 bases sitting between them. The CDR3 is made up of 15 amino acids. The V gene's germline CDR1 is SGHTA and CDR2 FQGTGA. CDR3 DNA: TGTGCCAGCAGCTTAAATCCAGGCCCGAACACTGAAGCTTTCTTT. Translated: CASSLNPGPNTEAFF.

This chain joins TRBV29-1 and TRBJ2-2; D possibly corresponds to TRBD1 (5 bases). Germline V gene lookup returns CDR1 SQVTM and CDR2 ANQGSEA. V lost 6 bases and J lost 4, with 12 bases in between. This CDR3 is built from 13 residues. Here the CDR3 DNA reads TGCAGCGTAACTCAACAGGTCACCGGGGAGCTGTTTTTT. Translated, it gives CSVTQQVTGELFF.

V gene TRBV18 combines with J gene TRBJ2-1; either TRBD1 or TRBD2 may fit D (5 bases each). The germline gives CDR1 KGHSH, CDR2 LQKENI. The ends were cut back, 4 bases at V and 8 bases at J, with 15 bases in the middle. This CDR3 contains 14 residues. CDR3 protein: CASSQLSRDDEQFF. The CDR3 DNA reads as TGTGCCAGCTCACAGCTGTCCAGGGACGATGAGCAGTTCTTC.

The genes are TRBV7-6 and TRBJ2-3, with a possible D match to TRBD2 (7 bases). Per the germline V gene, CDR1 is SGHVS and CDR2 is FNYEAQ. Trimming stripped 2 bases from V and 4 bases from J, with 13 bases between. CDR3 length: 15 amino acids. CDR3 coding DNA: TGTGCCAGCAGCTTAAGGGGGGGGCGACCAGATACGCAGTATTTT. This codes for CASSLRGGRPDTQYF. Looking up the rest from reference TRBV7-6 and TRBJ2-3 gives the full variable domain: GAGVSQSPRYKVTKRGQDVALRCDPISGHVSLYWYRQALGQGPEFLTYFNYEAQQDKSGLPNDRFSAERPEGSISTLTIQRTEQRDSAMYRCASSLRGGRPDTQYFGPGTRLTVL.

The chain uses TRBV7-9 and TRBJ2-1; TRBD1 agrees at 7 bases. Germline CDR1 is SEHNR and CDR2 is FQNEAQ (reference sequence). The CDR3 length is 12 residues. With 2 bases clipped from V and 11 bases from J, the junction kept 3 bases outside the gene matches. CDR3 nucleotide sequence: TGTGCCAGCAGCTTAAATAGGGGGCAGCAGTTCTTC. Translation gives CASSLNRGQQFF.

The chain has TRBV7-6 and TRBJ2-2; 10 bases are shared with TRBD1. V trimming: 5 bases; J trimming: 8 bases; junction bases outside the gene matches: 8. Germline CDR1 reads SGHVS; CDR2 reads FNYEAQ. This CDR3 region has 15 residues. In DNA, the CDR3 is TGTGCCAGCAGCGTTCGGACAGGGGGAGTGGGGGAGCTGTTTTTT. It specifies CASSVRTGGVGELFF.

The gene calls are TRBV7-8 and TRBJ1-1; TRBD1 might be the D (5 bases). CDR3 length: 15 amino acids. V gave up 4 bases and J gave up 2 bases, with 14 bases separating them. Germline values: CDR1 SGHVS, CDR2 FQNEAQ. As DNA, the CDR3 is TGTGCCAGCAGCTCTCCGGGGACCCTTAACACTGAAGCTTTCTTT. It specifies CASSSPGTLNTEAFF.

Only one count was recorded for this clone. J is TRBJ2-5 and V is TRBV28; perhaps TRBD1 as D (5 bases). Per germline, CDR1 MDHEN and CDR2 SYDVKM. Trimming removed 2 bases at V and 0 bases at J, with 13 bases between. The CDR3 extends over 16 amino acids. The CDR3 bases are TGTGCCAGCAGTTTAGTCCAGGGAAAGAACCAAGAGACCCAGTACTTC. Protein product: CASSLVQGKNQETQYF.

This clone was seen once. The J gene is TRBJ1-5, the V gene TRBV7-2, with TRBD1 identical over 7 bases. V lost 4 bases and J lost 4; bases outside the gene matches: 4. The CDR3 sequence is 14 residues long. Germline V gene data show CDR1 as SGHTA and CDR2 as FQGNSA. CDR3 bases: TGTGCCAGCAGCTCGGGACAGAATAATCAGCCCCAGCATTTT. Translating it yields CASSSGQNNQPQHF.

The chain's CDR3 is CASSFLQGAPNEKLFF. The DNA of the CDR3 is TGTGCCAGCAGCTTTCTGCAGGGGGCACCTAATGAAAAACTGTTTTTT. This sequence joins TRBV7-6 and TRBJ1-4; TRBD1 aligns across 8 bases. There are 16 residues in the CDR3. Germline assignment: CDR1 SGHVS and CDR2 FNYEAQ. J lost 3 bases, V lost 3 bases, and 6 bases had no gene match.

The chain uses TRBV27 and TRBJ1-4; D uncertain. Germline loops: CDR1 MNHEY, CDR2 SMNVEV (reference sequence). Between the trimmed V and J ends, which lost 3 bases and 5 bases, there was a span of 16 bases. This CDR3 spans 16 amino acids. CDR3 DNA: TGTGCCAGCAGTTTCCGAGGGTTGGGAGACAATGAAAAACTGTTTTTT. It encodes CASSFRGLGDNEKLFF.

V and J are TRBV20-1 and TRBJ2-5; D might be TRBD1 or TRBD2, each matching 5 bases. V shed 3 bases and J shed 13 bases, with 15 bases lying between them. Germline V lookup: CDR1 DFQATT, CDR2 SNEGSKA (reference sequence). This CDR3 spans 11 amino acids. The CDR3 bases are TGCAGTGCTAGGAGGGACGGCCCGACGTACTTC. Encoded protein: CSARRDGPTYF.

The V call is TRBV27, the J call TRBJ1-2; no definite D call. CDR1 MNHEY and CDR2 SMNVEV come from the germline V gene (reference sequence). Trimming removed 3 bases from V and 2 bases from J, with 10 bases in between. The CDR3 extends over 14 amino acids. The CDR3 region has the DNA TGTGCCAGCAGTTTCAGCCTGAAGAACTATGGCTACACCTTC. Protein product: CASSFSLKNYGYTF.

This chain links TRBV12-5 with TRBJ1-4; 8 nucleotides line up with TRBD1. J lost 10 bases, V lost 6 bases, and 7 bases had no gene match. This CDR3 region has 13 residues. Germline V gene sequence: CDR1 LGHNT, CDR2 FRNRAP. Here the CDR3 reads CASGWDRLGKLFF. The CDR3 nucleotides read TGTGCTAGTGGGTGGGACAGGTTAGGAAAACTGTTTTTT.